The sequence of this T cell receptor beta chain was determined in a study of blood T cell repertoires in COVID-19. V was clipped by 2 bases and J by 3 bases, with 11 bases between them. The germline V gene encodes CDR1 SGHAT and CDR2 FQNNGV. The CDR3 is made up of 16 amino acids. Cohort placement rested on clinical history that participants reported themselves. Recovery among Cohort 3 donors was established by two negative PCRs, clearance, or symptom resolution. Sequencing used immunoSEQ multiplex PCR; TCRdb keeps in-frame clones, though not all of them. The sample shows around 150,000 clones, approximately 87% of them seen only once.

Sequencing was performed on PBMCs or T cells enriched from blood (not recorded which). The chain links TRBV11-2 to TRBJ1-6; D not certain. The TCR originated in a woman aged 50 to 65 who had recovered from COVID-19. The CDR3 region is CASSLSPRGYNSPLHF. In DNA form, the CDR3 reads TGTGCCAGCAGCTTATCCCCACGGGGCTATAATTCACCCCTCCACTTT.